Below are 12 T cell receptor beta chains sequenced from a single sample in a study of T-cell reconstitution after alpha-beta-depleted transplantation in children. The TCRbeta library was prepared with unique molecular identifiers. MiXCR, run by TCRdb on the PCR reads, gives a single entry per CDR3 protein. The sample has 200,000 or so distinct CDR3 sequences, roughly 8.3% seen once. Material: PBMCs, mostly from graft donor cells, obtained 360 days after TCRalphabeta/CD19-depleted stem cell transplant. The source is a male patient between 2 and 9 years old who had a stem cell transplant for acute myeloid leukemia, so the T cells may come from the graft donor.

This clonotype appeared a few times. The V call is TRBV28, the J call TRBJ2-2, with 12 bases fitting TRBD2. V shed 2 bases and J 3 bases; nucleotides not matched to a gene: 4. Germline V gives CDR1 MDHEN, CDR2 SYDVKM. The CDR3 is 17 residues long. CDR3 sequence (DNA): TGTGCCAGCAGTTTACTAGCGGGAGGGCCCCACACCGGGGAGCTGTTTTTT. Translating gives CASSLLAGGPHTGELFF.

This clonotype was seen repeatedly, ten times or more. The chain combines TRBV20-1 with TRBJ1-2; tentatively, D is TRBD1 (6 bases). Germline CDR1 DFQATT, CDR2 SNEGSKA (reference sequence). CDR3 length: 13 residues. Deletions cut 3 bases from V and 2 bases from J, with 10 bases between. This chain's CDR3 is CSARGGQNYGYTF. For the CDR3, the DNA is TGCAGTGCTAGGGGTGGACAGAACTATGGCTACACCTTC.

The CDR3 nucleotides read TGTGCCAGCAGATTGACAGGGGTGAATGAGCAGTTCTTC. Protein product: CASRLTGVNEQFF. J is TRBJ2-1 and V is TRBV6-1; TRBD1 agrees at 8 bases. Germline values: CDR1 MNHNS, CDR2 SASEGT. V shed 6 bases and J 7 bases; nucleotides not matched to a gene: 5. This CDR3 has 13 residues.

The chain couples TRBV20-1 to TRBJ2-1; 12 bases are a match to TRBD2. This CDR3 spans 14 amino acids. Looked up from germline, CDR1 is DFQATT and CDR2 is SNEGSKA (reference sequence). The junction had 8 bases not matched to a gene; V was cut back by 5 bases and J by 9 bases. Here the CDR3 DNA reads TGCAGTGCTGCTCGGACTAGCGGGAACGGTGAGCAGTTCTTC. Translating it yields CSAARTSGNGEQFF.

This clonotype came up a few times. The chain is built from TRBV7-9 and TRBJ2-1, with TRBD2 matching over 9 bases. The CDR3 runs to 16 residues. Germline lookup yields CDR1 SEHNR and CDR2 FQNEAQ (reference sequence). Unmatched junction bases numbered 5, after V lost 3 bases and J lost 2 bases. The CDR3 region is CASSFSPSGTYNEQFF. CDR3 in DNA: TGTGCCAGCAGCTTCTCGCCTAGCGGGACCTACAATGAGCAGTTCTTC. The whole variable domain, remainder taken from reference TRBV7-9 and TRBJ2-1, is DTGVSQNPRHKITKRGQNVTFRCDPISEHNRLYWYRQTLGQGPEFLTYFQNEAQLEKSRLLSDRFSAERPKGSFSTLEIQRTEQGDSAMYLCASSFSPSGTYNEQFFGPGTRLTVL.

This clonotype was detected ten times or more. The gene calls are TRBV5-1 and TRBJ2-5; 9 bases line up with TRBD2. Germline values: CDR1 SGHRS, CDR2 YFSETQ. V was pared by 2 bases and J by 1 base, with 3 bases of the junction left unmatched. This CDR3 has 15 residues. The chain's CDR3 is CASSFSGGFQETQYF. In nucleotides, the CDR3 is TGCGCCAGCAGCTTTAGCGGGGGATTCCAAGAGACCCAGTACTTC.

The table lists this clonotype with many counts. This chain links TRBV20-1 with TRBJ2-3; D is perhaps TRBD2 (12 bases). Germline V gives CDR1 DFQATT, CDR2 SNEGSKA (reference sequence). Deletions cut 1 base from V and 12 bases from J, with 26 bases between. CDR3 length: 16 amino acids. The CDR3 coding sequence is TGCAGTGCTAGAGTCTGGGGGACAGGGGGACTAGCGGGCCAGTATTTT. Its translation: CSARVWGTGGLAGQYF.

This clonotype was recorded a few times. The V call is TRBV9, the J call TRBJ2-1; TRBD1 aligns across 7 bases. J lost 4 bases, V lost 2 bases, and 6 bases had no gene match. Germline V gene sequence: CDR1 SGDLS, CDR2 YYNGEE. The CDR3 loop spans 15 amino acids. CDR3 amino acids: CASSVRLQGYNEQFF. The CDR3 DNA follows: TGTGCCAGCAGCGTTCGACTACAGGGGTACAATGAGCAGTTCTTC.

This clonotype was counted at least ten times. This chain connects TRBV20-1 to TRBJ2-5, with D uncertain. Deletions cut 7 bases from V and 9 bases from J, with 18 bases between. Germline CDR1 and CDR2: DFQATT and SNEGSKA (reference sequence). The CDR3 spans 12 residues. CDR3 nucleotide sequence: TGCAGTGTGCCAGGAAATTTGGTGGCCCAGTACTTC. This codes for CSVPGNLVAQYF.

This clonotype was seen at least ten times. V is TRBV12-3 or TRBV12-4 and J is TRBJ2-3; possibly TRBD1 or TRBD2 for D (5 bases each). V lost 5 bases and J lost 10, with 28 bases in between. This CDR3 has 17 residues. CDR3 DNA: TGTGCCAGCAGTCGAGGAGCCCAGCAGGCCATGAGGGGTCCGCAGTATTTT. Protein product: CASSRGAQQAMRGPQYF.

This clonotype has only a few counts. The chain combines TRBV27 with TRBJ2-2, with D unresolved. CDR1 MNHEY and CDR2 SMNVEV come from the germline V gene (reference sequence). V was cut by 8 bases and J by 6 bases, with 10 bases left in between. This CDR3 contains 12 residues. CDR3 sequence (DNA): TGTGCCAGCTCCCTTTATGCCGGGGAGCTGTTTTTT. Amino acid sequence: CASSLYAGELFF.

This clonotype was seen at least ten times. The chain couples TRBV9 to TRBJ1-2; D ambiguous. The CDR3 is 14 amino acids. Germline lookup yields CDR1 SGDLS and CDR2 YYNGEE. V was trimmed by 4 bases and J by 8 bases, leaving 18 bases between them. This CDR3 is CASSPTVGIRGYTF. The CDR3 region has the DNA TGTGCCAGCAGCCCCACCGTAGGGATCCGGGGCTACACCTTC. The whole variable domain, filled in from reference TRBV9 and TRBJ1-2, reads DSGVTQTPKHLITATGQRVTLRCSPRSGDLSVYWYQQSLDQGLQFLIQYYNGEERAKGNILERFSAQQFPDLHSELNLSSLELGDSALYFCASSPTVGIRGYTFGSGTRLTVV.